Listed here are 20 T cell receptor beta chains from one sample, sequenced in a study of post-analysis software for immune sequencing data (dated by TCRdb to 2013 to 2016). What the study reported, not specific to this receptor: Patients showed significantly higher frequencies than controls for a handful of TRBV segments, among them TRBV5-6, TRBV5-1 and TRBV20-1.

No cognate antigen is known for these TCRs. The receptor library was made with PCR. The sample was run on an Illumina HiSeq 2500. To reduce PCR and sequencing biases, unique molecular identifiers were built into the TCR beta cDNA libraries. Using fastp at Q25 and MiXCR, TCRdb reprocessed the public reads and kept productive beta chains. One record per CDR3 amino acid sequence lists the most common genes and DNA. This sample is represented by hundreds of thousands of distinct CDR3 sequences; 25% to 30% of them were singletons. The ten largest clonotypes hold 0.56% of the sample. Sequenced sample: blood. The receptors originated from a girl between 5 and 17 years old with multiple sclerosis.

The chain is built from TRBV10-3 and TRBJ2-5, with 9 bases identical to TRBD1. CDR1 and CDR2 (germline): ENHRY, SYGVKD. The junction had 14 bases not matched to a gene; V was cut back by 10 bases and J by 11 bases. CDR3 size: 13 residues. This CDR3 reads CATRKGQGYVQYF. The CDR3, as DNA: TGTGCCACCAGGAAGGGACAGGGCTATGTGCAGTACTTC.

This clonotype was seen only a few times. The rearrangement links TRBV4-3 to TRBJ2-7; TRBD1 aligns across 7 bases. V lost 2 bases and J lost 1; bases outside the gene matches: 5. The CDR3 loop spans 15 amino acids. Germline V lookup: CDR1 LGHNA, CDR2 YSLEER. CDR3 sequence reads: CASSQSGTASYEQYF. The CDR3 DNA sequence: TGCGCCAGCAGCCAATCTGGGACAGCTTCCTACGAGCAGTACTTC.

V and J are TRBV10-1 and TRBJ2-5; D is possibly TRBD1 (6 bases). V was cut by 4 bases and J by 11 bases, with 20 bases left in between. CDR1 and CDR2 from the germline V gene are WNHNN and SYGVQD (reference sequence). CDR3 length equals 14 residues. CDR3: CASSVSGHPWGQYF. In DNA form, the CDR3 reads TGCGCCAGCAGTGTGTCGGGACATCCTTGGGGGCAGTACTTC.

This clonotype was seen only a few times. V is TRBV3-1 and J is TRBJ2-3; 13 bases agree with TRBD2. The CDR3 length is 17 residues. Unmatched junction bases numbered 9, after V lost 3 bases and J lost 6 bases. Germline assignment: CDR1 LGHDT and CDR2 YNNKEL (reference sequence). CDR3 bases: TGTGCCAGCAGCCACGGTAGGGGACTAGCGGGGACCGATACGCAGTATTTT. As protein: CASSHGRGLAGTDTQYF.

This clonotype was observed a few times. In DNA form, the CDR3 reads TGCGCCAGCAGCTTGGAGACAGGGCGCCCCAACACTGAAGCTTTCTTT. This translates into CASSLETGRPNTEAFF. The chain is built from TRBV5-1 and TRBJ1-1, with 7 bases matching TRBD1. From germline, CDR1 is SGHRS and CDR2 YFSETQ. The length of the CDR3 is 16 residues. Trimming at V came to 0 bases and at J to 2 bases, leaving 7 bases not matched to a gene.

This clonotype was observed a few times. As DNA, the CDR3 is TGTGCCAGCAGCTTGGGGACGGCAGTGAACACTGAAGCTTTCTTT. This encodes CASSLGTAVNTEAFF. This chain links TRBV5-5 with TRBJ1-1; D gene unclear. CDR1 is SGHKS and CDR2 is YYEKEE in the germline V gene (reference sequence). Between the trimmed V and J ends, which lost 0 bases and 0 bases, there was a span of 9 bases. This CDR3 has 15 amino acids.

CDR3: CASSYSRDRDQPQHF. In DNA, the CDR3 is TGTGCCAGCAGTTACTCCCGGGACAGGGATCAGCCCCAGCATTTT. The chain uses TRBV6-6 and TRBJ1-5; TRBD1 matches at 9 bases. The germline V gene encodes CDR1 MNHNY and CDR2 SVGAGI (reference sequence). The CDR3 has 15 amino acids. The V segment lost 0 bases and the J segment 5 bases; nucleotides outside the gene matches: 2.

This chain links TRBV6-1 with TRBJ1-5; D uncertain. This CDR3 has 15 amino acids. V lost 0 bases to trimming and J lost 5 bases, with 11 bases between them. Germline values: CDR1 MNHNS, CDR2 SASEGT. The CDR3 sequence is CASSEAWASHQPQHF. The CDR3, as DNA: TGTGCCAGCAGTGAAGCGTGGGCCAGCCATCAGCCCCAGCATTTT.

This clonotype was seen only once. One end of the junction is discordant with germline, which a read error may explain. The chain carries TRBV3-1 and TRBJ1-4; tentative D call: TRBD1 (6 bases). The CDR3 covers 15 residues. CDR1 is LGHDT and CDR2 is YNNKEL in the germline V gene (reference sequence). The CDR3 region is CAGSREGGRDEKLFF. DNA of the CDR3: TGTGCCGGCAGCCGCGAGGGGGGCCGGGATGAAAAACTGTTTTTT.

This clonotype was counted between two and nine times. CDR3 residues: CASSLVSVWLAGAKVYEQFF. Written as DNA, the CDR3 is TGTGCCAGCAGCTTAGTTTCGGTTTGGCTAGCGGGAGCGAAAGTGTATGAGCAGTTCTTC. V is TRBV7-9 and J is TRBJ2-1, with 10 bases lining up with TRBD2. Germline-derived CDR1 and CDR2 are SEHNR and FQNEAQ (reference sequence). The CDR3 is 20 residues long. Losses at the gene ends were 1 base for V and 8 bases for J; bases not matched to a gene: 20.

There are a few counts of this clonotype. This CDR3 is CASSLQGHQPQHF. CDR3 DNA sequence: TGTGCCAGCAGTTTACAGGGACATCAGCCCCAGCATTTT. The chain has TRBV7-9 and TRBJ1-5, with TRBD1 as a possible D gene (6 bases). The V gene lost 6 bases and the J gene lost 5 bases, with 11 bases spanning the gap. CDR1 and CDR2 from the germline V gene are SEHNR and FQNEAQ (reference sequence). The CDR3 has 13 amino acids.

V and J are TRBV15 and TRBJ1-4, with a weak D call TRBD1 (5 bases). Germline CDR1 LNHNV, CDR2 YYDKDF (reference sequence). V lost 0 bases to trimming and J lost 8 bases, with 16 bases between them. The CDR3 is 16 residues long. Here the CDR3 reads CATSREPGPGDEKLFF. CDR3 nucleotides: TGTGCCACCAGCAGAGAGCCGGGACCGGGGGACGAAAAACTGTTTTTT.

This clonotype was observed many times. DNA for the CDR3: TGTGCCACCAGCAGAGGGTACGGAGGGTCACAGTTAGATACGCAGTATTTT. Amino acid sequence: CATSRGYGGSQLDTQYF. V is TRBV15 and J is TRBJ2-3, with D maybe TRBD2 (6 bases). The CDR3 consists of 17 residues. V lost 1 base to trimming and J lost 5 bases, with 19 bases between them. Germline CDR1 is LNHNV and CDR2 is YYDKDF (reference sequence).

Here the CDR3 reads CASSRSGLAGGTDTQYF. The CDR3 nucleotides read TGCGCCAGCAGTCGATCTGGACTAGCGGGAGGCACAGATACGCAGTATTTT. V gene TRBV4-1 combines with J gene TRBJ2-3; 13 bases are shared with TRBD2. V lost 6 bases, J lost 1 base, and 7 bases stayed unmatched. CDR3 size: 17 residues. CDR1 MGHRA and CDR2 YSYEKL come from the germline V gene.

The chain joins TRBV7-9 to TRBJ1-5; no clear D gene. Germline V lookup: CDR1 SEHNR, CDR2 FQNEAQ (reference sequence). CDR3 length equals 12 residues. Between the trimmed V and J ends, which lost 8 bases and 2 bases, there was a span of 7 bases. CDR3 loop: CASGNGNQPQHF. CDR3 sequence (DNA): TGTGCCAGCGGCAATGGCAATCAGCCCCAGCATTTT.

This clonotype turned up a few times. This sequence joins TRBV5-1 and TRBJ1-1, with D perhaps TRBD1 (6 bases). This CDR3 region has 15 residues. Trimming removed 3 bases from V and 4 bases from J, with 16 bases in between. Germline V gene data show CDR1 as SGHRS and CDR2 as YFSETQ. The CDR3 spells CASSSRWGAGTEAFF. The CDR3 DNA reads as TGCGCCAGCAGCTCCCGCTGGGGGGCTGGCACTGAAGCTTTCTTT.

The V gene is TRBV2, the J gene TRBJ1-2; 7 bases are shared with TRBD1. V trimming: 4 bases; J trimming: 10 bases; junction bases outside the gene matches: 6. CDR1 and CDR2 from the germline V gene are SNHLY and FYNNEI. The CDR3 is made up of 12 amino acids. Here the CDR3 reads CASSGTGLPYTF. DNA for the CDR3: TGTGCCAGCAGTGGGACAGGCCTCCCCTACACCTTC. Combining the CDR3 with reference TRBV2 and TRBJ1-2 gives the whole variable domain EPEVTQTPSHQVTQMGQEVILRCVPISNHLYFYWYRQILGQKVEFLVSFYNNEISEKSEIFDDQFSVERPDGSNFTLKIRSTKLEDSAMYFCASSGTGLPYTFGSGTRLTVV.

The rearrangement joins TRBV7-9 to TRBJ2-1; unclear D gene. With 4 bases removed from V and 3 bases from J, the gap between germline ends came to 4 bases. Germline V gives CDR1 SEHNR, CDR2 FQNEAQ (reference sequence). The CDR3 extends over 12 amino acids. The CDR3 sequence: CASSSFYNEQFF. CDR3 nucleotide sequence: TGTGCCAGCAGCTCCTTCTACAATGAGCAGTTCTTC.

The chain links TRBV7-2 to TRBJ2-3, with 9 bases fitting TRBD1. The CDR3 totals 15 residues. J gave up 8 bases and V 4 bases, and 10 bases lay outside the gene matches. CDR1 is SGHTA and CDR2 is FQGNSA in the germline V gene. The CDR3 nucleotides read TGTGCCAGCAGCTCATCCGGGACAGGGCTGGGTACGCAGTATTTT. As protein: CASSSSGTGLGTQYF.

This clonotype was seen once. The rearrangement links TRBV19 to TRBJ2-5; possibly TRBD1 or TRBD2 for D (5 bases each). V was pared by 6 bases and J by 11 bases, with 16 bases between. CDR3 length: 12 amino acids. CDR1 LNHDA and CDR2 SQIVND come from the germline V gene (reference sequence). This CDR3 reads CASSRDGYGQYF. For the CDR3, the DNA is TGTGCCAGTAGCCGGGACGGCTACGGGCAGTACTTC.